Detailed here is one T cell receptor beta chain. Antigen unknown. The sample originates from a study of cytomegalovirus exposure and HLA in healthy donors. Across the study: In an early release, HLA-typed donors contributed about 79 million unique TCR sequences. Notes on the study in general: According to the study, roughly 160 TCR beta chains were cytomegalovirus-associated. Reports showed the classifier diagnosing cytomegalovirus status with high specificity and sensitivity.

At collection, donors were nominally healthy, but unrecorded immune exposures were probable. CDR1 WNHNN and CDR2 SYGVQD come from the germline V gene (reference sequence). V lost 8 bases and J lost 6, with 22 bases in between. This CDR3 has 15 residues. This PCR relied on a set of 60 Vbeta primers and 13 Jbeta primers. Some clones are missing from TCRdb's copy, which holds only in-frame ones; the method was immunoSEQ multiplex PCR. Recorded for this sample: about 84,000 clones. Material for sequencing was PBMCs. This rearrangement joins TRBV10-1 to TRBJ1-2; D might be TRBD1 (5 bases). The clonotype was recovered from a middle-aged man in good health and CMV-seronegative. CDR3 DNA: TGCGCCAGCCTTATCGGCAGGGAAGATGTCCATGGCTACACCTTC. Encoded protein: CASLIGREDVHGYTF.